This TCR beta chain was recorded in a study of regulatory T cells in long-lasting Graves disease. On the study more broadly: Newly diagnosed Graves' patients had taken antithyroid drugs under 3 months.

The time point here: newly diagnosed GD, antithyroid drugs for less than 3 months. The TCR library was prepared using RNA isolated from PBMCs. Trimming cost V 6 bases and J 1 base, with 13 bases left between them. The germline V gene encodes CDR1 DFQATT and CDR2 SNEGSKA (reference sequence). The CDR3 is 14 amino acids. In its sample, this clonotype was seen a few times. CDR3-region Arm-PCR and iRepertoire HTBI primers produced the TCR beta libraries. Each CDR3 protein gets one entry after TCRdb re-called the multiplex PCR reads with MiXCR. This sample has approximately 470,000 distinct CDR3 sequences; around 16% occur once, and the top ten carry 10% to 15%. These same records also appear under a second study, on T cells in Graves' hyperthyroidism and ophthalmopathy. That work states: Stable Graves' hyperthyroidism denoted no ophthalmopathy progression over 18 months. Participants, patients aged 18 to 65, had newly diagnosed hyperthyroidism with a duration under 2 months. The primer set for the first-round RT-PCR of the TCR CDR3 was HTBI.

Here the sequenced sample was peripheral blood mononuclear cells (PBMCs), taken at new diagnosis, from a patient treated with antithyroid drugs. The clonotype comes from a man in his forties or fifties with Graves disease. The chain carries TRBV20-1 and TRBJ1-5; D is ambiguous. The CDR3 here is CSAVGRGSNQPQHF. Written as DNA, the CDR3 is TGCAGTGCGGTTGGGCGGGGAAGCAATCAGCCCCAGCATTTT.